These 11 T cell receptor beta chains were all obtained from the same sample, sequenced in a study of T cell responses to AZD1222 COVID-19 vaccine. Profiled with immunoSEQ multiplex PCR; TCRdb holds only in-frame clones, not every one. The table records fewer than 140,000 clones, roughly nine tenths of them present only once. The specimen was peripheral blood, collected on day 0 of AZD1222 vaccination. These receptors originate from an adult in good health.

This chain uses TRBV7-8 with TRBJ2-5, with D possibly being TRBD2 (5 bases). Germline V CDR1 and CDR2: SGHVS, FQNEAQ. The CDR3 is made up of 15 amino acids. The ends were cut back, 1 base at V and 5 bases at J, with 14 bases in the middle. CDR3 in amino acids: CASSLEIRRRETQYF. The CDR3 region has the DNA TGTGCCAGCAGCTTAGAAATAAGGAGGAGGGAGACCCAGTACTTC.

V gene TRBV6-1 combines with J gene TRBJ1-2; 7 positions agree with TRBD1. The CDR3 totals 15 residues. With 2 bases clipped from V and 7 bases from J, the junction kept 10 bases outside the gene matches. Germline V gene sequence: CDR1 MNHNS, CDR2 SASEGT. CDR3 loop: CASSETLQGGGGYTF. Written as DNA, the CDR3 is TGTGCCAGCAGTGAAACTCTCCAAGGGGGCGGTGGCTACACCTTC.

The V call is TRBV28, the J call TRBJ2-1, with D tentatively TRBD1 (5 bases). The V end lost 0 bases, the J end lost 9 bases, and 12 bases lay between the germline ends. CDR1 and CDR2 (germline): MDHEN, SYDVKM. The CDR3 sequence is 14 residues long. The CDR3 region is CASSLWTRASEQFF. CDR3 coding DNA: TGTGCCAGCAGTTTATGGACCAGGGCAAGTGAGCAGTTCTTC.

This clone was observed a single time. This sequence joins TRBV11-2 and TRBJ1-2, with D unresolved. The CDR3 loop spans 12 amino acids. The germline V gene has CDR1 SGHAT and CDR2 FQNNGV. Trimming cost V 5 bases and J 2 bases, with 6 bases left between them. The CDR3 nucleotides read TGTGCCAGCAGCCCCCAGAACTATGGCTACACCTTC. Its protein is CASSPQNYGYTF.

The chain has TRBV10-2 and TRBJ2-1; 14 positions match TRBD2. Germline assignment: CDR1 WSHSY and CDR2 SAAADI. This CDR3 comprises 14 residues. V shed 8 bases, J shed 4 bases, and the junction held 1 base outside the gene matches. CDR3 sequence: CASRLAGGYNEQFF. The CDR3 DNA reads TGCGCCAGCCGACTAGCGGGAGGGTACAATGAGCAGTTCTTC.

This chain uses TRBV27 with TRBJ1-3; no firm D call. Germline loops: CDR1 MNHEY, CDR2 SMNVEV (reference sequence). V gave up 7 bases and J gave up 0 bases, with 4 bases separating them. The length of the CDR3 is 12 residues. The CDR3 DNA sequence: TGTGCCAGCATGAGCTCTGGAAACACCATATATTTT. Residues: CASMSSGNTIYF.

The chain carries TRBV28 and TRBJ1-1; D ambiguous. From germline, CDR1 is MDHEN and CDR2 SYDVKM. Trimming shortened V by 1 base and J by 3 bases, and 12 bases separated the two germline ends. This CDR3 comprises 15 residues. The CDR3 here is CASSLLTRLYTEAFF. The CDR3 bases are TGTGCCAGCAGTTTATTAACAAGACTATACACTGAAGCTTTCTTT.

The chain employs TRBV12-3 or TRBV12-4 and TRBJ2-5; D remains unclear. Trimming took 6 bases from V and 0 from J, leaving 5 bases between them. CDR3 length: 12 amino acids. The CDR3 reads CASSPYQETQYF. The CDR3 nucleotides are TGTGCCAGCAGCCCGTACCAAGAGACCCAGTACTTC.

The rearrangement links TRBV30 to TRBJ1-2; D remains ambiguous. CDR1 and CDR2 (germline): GTSNPN, SVGIG (reference sequence). V was pared by 0 bases and J by 4 bases, with 18 bases between. This CDR3 spans 16 amino acids. The CDR3 region has the DNA TGTGCCTGGAGTGTACTATATCAGCAACGGACCTATGGCTACACCTTC. It specifies CAWSVLYQQRTYGYTF.

The V call is TRBV27, the J call TRBJ1-1; 7 bases agree with TRBD1. V was clipped by 2 bases and J by 7 bases; unmatched bases: 4. CDR3 size: 13 residues. Germline lookup yields CDR1 MNHEY and CDR2 SMNVEV (reference sequence). Here the CDR3 DNA reads TGTGCCAGCAGTTTAAAGACAGGGCTTGAAGCTTTCTTT. It is translated as CASSLKTGLEAFF.

The chain uses TRBV5-1 and TRBJ2-1; TRBD2 might be the D (6 bases). The germline V gene has CDR1 SGHRS and CDR2 YFSETQ. V was shortened by 2 bases and J by 0 bases, with 9 bases between the two germline ends. CDR3 length: 15 residues. The CDR3: CASSFGGSSYNEQFF. The CDR3 bases are TGCGCCAGCAGCTTTGGAGGGAGCTCCTACAATGAGCAGTTCTTC. Full variable domain (rest looked up from reference TRBV5-1 and TRBJ2-1): KAGVTQTPRYLIKTRGQQVTLSCSPISGHRSVSWYQQTPGQGLQFLFEYFSETQRNKGNFPGRFSGRQFSNSRSEMNVSTLELGDSALYLCASSFGGSSYNEQFFGPGTRLTVL.